The 9 T cell receptor beta chains listed next were all sequenced from one sample in a study of shared T cell receptors in the human thymus listed by TCRdb under 2021. Preparation of the library involved the immunoSEQ multiplex PCR assay. In TCRdb, the immuneACCESS table is reduced to in-frame sequences with V and J assigned. These tables do not hold every clone; where another copy was compared, an unresolved V gene accounts for under half, and the others remain unexplained. A total of about 610,000 clones appear in this sample, more than 75% of them only once. The top ten hold about 0.01% of the sample. These same data were also listed under a study on human thymus T cells.

Sequencing input: thymocytes. All receptors derive from a boy in the first two years of life with a congenital heart defect. Donor details come from another sample of the same person, matched by shared clones.

The V gene is TRBV30, the J gene TRBJ2-5; a weak D match, TRBD2 (5 bases). Germline CDR1 is GTSNPN and CDR2 is SVGIG (reference sequence). Trimming removed 3 bases from V and 2 bases from J, with 13 bases in between. This CDR3 is 14 amino acids long. CDR3 bases: TGTGCCTGGAGGTTACCGGCGGGTCAAGAGACCCAGTACTTC. Protein: CAWRLPAGQETQYF.

The CDR3 loop reads CASSQNRGRETQYF. Written as DNA, the CDR3 is TGTGCCAGCAGTCAAAACAGGGGCCGAGAGACCCAGTACTTC. The rearrangement joins TRBV27 to TRBJ2-5, with 7 nucleotides matching TRBD1. The ends lost 5 bases at V and 4 bases at J; junction bases unmatched: 7. CDR3 length: 14 amino acids. Looked up from germline, CDR1 is MNHEY and CDR2 is SMNVEV (reference sequence).

The chain combines TRBV5-1 with TRBJ1-4, with 7 bases matching TRBD1. This CDR3 has 13 amino acids. The J segment lost 5 bases and the V segment lost 4 bases, leaving 2 bases of the junction unmatched. CDR1 SGHRS and CDR2 YFSETQ come from the germline V gene. As DNA, the CDR3 is TGCGCCAGCAGCCCGGACAGGAATGAAAAACTGTTTTTT. It is translated as CASSPDRNEKLFF.

V is TRBV14 and J is TRBJ2-2; 7 bases are a match to TRBD2. Germline lookup yields CDR1 SGHDN and CDR2 FVKESK. The length of the CDR3 is 16 residues. V trimming: 3 bases; J trimming: 2 bases; junction bases outside the gene matches: 6. The DNA of the CDR3 is TGTGCCAGCAGCCAGGTTCTAGCGGCCAACACCGGGGAGCTGTTTTTT. The encoded protein is CASSQVLAANTGELFF.

The chain employs TRBV5-4 and TRBJ2-5; 7 bases align to TRBD1. The CDR3 extends over 13 amino acids. V was clipped by 4 bases and J by 9 bases; unmatched bases: 9. Looked up from germline, CDR1 is SGHNT and CDR2 is YYREEE (reference sequence). The DNA for the CDR3 is TGTGCCAGCAGCCACGGGACAGAGAAGGCCCAGTACTTC. Protein: CASSHGTEKAQYF.

This clone came up a few times. The J gene is TRBJ1-4, the V gene TRBV5-4; TRBD1 might be the D (5 bases). Per the germline V gene, CDR1 is SGHNT and CDR2 is YYREEE (reference sequence). Trimming took 3 bases from V and 8 from J, leaving 14 bases between them. CDR3 length: 14 amino acids. CDR3 amino acids: CASSSRAGDEKLFF. The CDR3 nucleotides are TGTGCCAGCAGCTCGAGGGCGGGGGACGAAAAACTGTTTTTT.

The J gene is TRBJ2-7, the V gene TRBV5-1, with 7 bases fitting TRBD2. Trimming cost V 5 bases and J 6 bases; bases outside gene matches: 17. The germline V gene has CDR1 SGHRS and CDR2 YFSETQ. This CDR3 region has 16 residues. The CDR3 coding sequence is TGCGCCAGCAGTCTGGAGGATGCGGGAGTTCGATGCGAGCAGTACTTC. Translating gives CASSLEDAGVRCEQYF.

CDR3 loop: CASSPLPSGRAYNEQFF. The CDR3, as DNA: TGCGCCAGCAGCCCCCTACCGAGCGGGAGGGCTTACAATGAGCAGTTCTTC. V and J are TRBV4-1 and TRBJ2-1, with 10 positions matching TRBD2. V lost 4 bases and J lost 4; bases outside the gene matches: 10. CDR1 and CDR2 (germline): MGHRA, YSYEKL. CDR3 size: 17 residues.

This chain joins TRBV18 and TRBJ1-1; the match to TRBD1 covers 7 bases. The ends lost 3 bases at V and 1 base at J; junction bases unmatched: 5. CDR1 is KGHSH, CDR2 LQKENI, per germline. The CDR3 covers 15 residues. The DNA for the CDR3 is TGTGCCAGCTCACCGCAGGGACAGAAGAACACTGAAGCTTTCTTT. Encoded protein: CASSPQGQKNTEAFF.